This section outlines one T cell receptor (beta chain) sequence together with its context. Its cognate antigen has yet to be identified. Base qualities were left out, and no much larger clone turns up one base away. This sample is part of a study of T cell responses to AZD1222 COVID-19 vaccine (dated by TCRdb to about 2021). Regarding the research as a whole: AZD1222 recipients with second doses at about 4 weeks or about 12 weeks were pooled, because spike-specific TCR depth and breadth did not differ between schedules. TCR sequencing covered fewer than 250 trial participants: 200 to 220 given two doses of AZD1222 and 26 given two doses of MenACWY control vaccine. Enrollment into the trials was organized by age into subgroups of 18-55, 56-69 and 70-plus years, and those subgroups contained roughly 150, 30 and 60 TCR-sequenced participants, respectively.

The CDR3 regions of human TCRbeta chains were analyzed by immunosequencing. The original methods were these. Repertoire TCRs were matched against a reference library of SARS-CoV-2-specific TCRs generated with the MIRA antigen-specificity platform. Breadth was defined as the fraction of unique TCRs that were SARS-CoV-2-associated, and depth was defined as the fraction of total T cells that were SARS-CoV-2-associated. Each spike-specific TCR was assigned to its reactive spike region and to a CD4 or CD8 class using the MIRA data. Log10-transformed breadth and depth values were compared by one-way ANOVA with Sidak's multiple comparisons tests. Not all clones reach the TCRdb copy of this immuneACCESS table, which keeps in-frame sequences only. Checked studies attribute under half of the gap to unresolved V genes and leave the rest unexplained. V and J calls and clone size are those listed in that table; D and trimming were worked out from the DNA. The sample table holds over 65,000 clones, of which approximately 90% were seen once. About 5.7% of the sample is taken by the ten largest.

V is reduced by 4 bases and J by 5 bases, leaving a spacing of 14 bases between them. According to the germline V gene, CDR1 reads WSHSY and CDR2 reads SAAADI. The CDR3, from cysteine to phenylalanine, totals 14 residues. Just the 42-base CDR3 DNA is kept, in frame starting at base 1. The full study reports these points: After two AZD1222 doses, spike-specific TCR breadth and depth were significantly higher than at day 0 and than in MenACWY recipients. The vaccine-associated CD4 TCRs covered the entire spike protein, and the dominant responses fell in regions 160-218 and 743-854. The 56-69-year group was small, and its depth increase did not reach significance, likely because of low power. Epitopes outside the regions mutated in the B.1.351 and B.1.1.7 variants were reportedly recognized by nearly half of the unique spike-specific TCRs. Conclusions about previously exposed vaccinees are limited, since just six AZD1222 recipients were seropositive for SARS-CoV-2 at baseline. Participants were mostly white British and included more females than males, and it was suggested by the authors that clonal diversity may have been underestimated. Because no samples from the day 14 peak response were available, repertoires could be characterized only after the peak T cell response.

The sample's time point label, decoded: baseline before first vaccination. The vaccinee samples were drawn from two UK trials, COV001 and COV002, one of which was a single-blind randomized controlled phase 2/3 trial testing AZD1222 (ChAdOx1 nCoV-19) in healthy adults. For TCRbeta chain sequencing, PBMC samples from trial participants were taken at day 0 and at day 28 after the second dose. Source: peripheral blood, taken on day 0 of AZD1222 vaccination. The rearrangement joined TRBV10-2 to TRBJ1-2; no D gene is confidently identified. The clonotype originates from an adult in good health. The CDR3 sequence is CASSGVAAGYGYTF. Here is the DNA: TGCGCCAGCAGTGGGGTAGCGGCAGGATATGGCTACACCTTC.